This TCR beta chain came from a study of cytotoxic CD8 clonotypes in ibrutinib-treated CLL. Overall study context: Response samples were obtained once patients had received a median approximately 11 months of treatment, range 6 to 36. Study results and caveats: Treatment saw public clonotypes, which were uncommon, either contract or stay stable. An increase in clonality occurred at ibrutinib response, followed by a return toward baseline at progression. Clonality (at baseline) was higher than in age-matched healthy donors and tracked circulating CD8+ T-cell counts.

V lost 0 bases, J lost 1 base, and 2 bases stayed unmatched. CDR1 and CDR2 (germline): SGHTA, FQGNSA. The CDR3 spans 16 residues. Using immunoSEQ multiplex PCR, the repertoire was profiled, and TCRdb retains in-frame clones only, with some absent. The profile shows under 200,000 clones, roughly 80% of them singletons. As regards this clone: Its specificity is unknown.

This sequence joins TRBV7-2 and TRBJ1-3; 8 bases are a match to TRBD1. The sequence was obtained from a human donor with chronic lymphocytic leukemia. Sequencing was performed on PBMCs, taken after 12 months of ibrutinib treatment. The CDR3 loop reads CASSLARQGSGNTIYF. The CDR3 nucleotides read TGTGCCAGCAGCTTAGCTAGACAGGGGTCTGGAAACACCATATATTTT.